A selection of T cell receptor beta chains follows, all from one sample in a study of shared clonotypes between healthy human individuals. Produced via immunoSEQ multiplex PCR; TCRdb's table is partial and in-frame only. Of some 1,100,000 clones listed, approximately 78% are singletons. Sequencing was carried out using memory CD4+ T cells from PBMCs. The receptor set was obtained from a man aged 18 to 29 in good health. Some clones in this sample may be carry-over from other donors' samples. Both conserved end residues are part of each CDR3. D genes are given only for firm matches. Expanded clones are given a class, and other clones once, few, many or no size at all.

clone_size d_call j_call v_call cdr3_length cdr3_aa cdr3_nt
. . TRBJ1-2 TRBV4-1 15 CASSVKERDYYGYTF TGCGCCAGCAGCGTGAAGGAGAGGGATTACTATGGCTACACCTTC
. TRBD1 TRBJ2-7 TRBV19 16 CASSTVGQGRSYEQYF TGTGCCAGTAGCACCGTCGGACAGGGGCGATCCTACGAGCAGTACTTC
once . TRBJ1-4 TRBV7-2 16 CASSQVLWGTNEKLFF TGTGCCAGCAGCCAAGTATTATGGGGGACTAATGAAAAACTGTTTTTT
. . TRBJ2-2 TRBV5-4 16 CASSSAGANGVGELFF TGTGCCAGCTCCTCTGCGGGGGCCAACGGGGTCGGGGAGCTGTTTTTT
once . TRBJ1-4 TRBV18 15 CASSPARGESEKLFF TGTGCCAGCTCACCGGCGCGGGGGGAGAGTGAAAAACTGTTTTTT
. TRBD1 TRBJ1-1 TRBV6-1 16 CASSEIIGQGETEAFF TGTGCCAGCAGTGAAATAATAGGACAGGGAGAGACTGAAGCTTTCTTT
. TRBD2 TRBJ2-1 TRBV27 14 CASSSLAAGNEQFF TGTGCCAGCAGTTCACTAGCGGCGGGGAATGAGCAGTTCTTC
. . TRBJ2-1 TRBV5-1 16 CASSSSGGPRTNEQFF TGCGCCAGCAGCTCCTCTGGCGGGCCGCGTACCAATGAGCAGTTCTTC
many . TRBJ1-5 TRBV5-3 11 CARSWEKPQHF TGTGCCAGAAGCTGGGAGAAGCCCCAGCATTTT
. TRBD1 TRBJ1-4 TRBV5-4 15 CASSSEGQGDGKLFF TGTGCCAGCAGCTCGGAAGGACAGGGGGATGGAAAACTGTTTTTT
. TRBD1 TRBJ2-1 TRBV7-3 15 CASSLDQGAYNEQFF TGTGCCAGCAGCTTAGACCAGGGGGCTTACAATGAGCAGTTCTTC
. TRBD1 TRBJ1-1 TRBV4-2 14 CASSDRGIGTEAFF TGTGCCAGCAGTGACAGGGGTATCGGCACTGAAGCTTTCTTT
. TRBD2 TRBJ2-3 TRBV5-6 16 CASSWVAGGPADTQYF TGTGCCAGCAGCTGGGTAGCGGGAGGGCCAGCAGATACGCAGTATTTT
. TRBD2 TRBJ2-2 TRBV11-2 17 CASSPRLAGENTGELFF TGTGCCAGCAGCCCCAGGCTAGCGGGAGAGAACACCGGGGAGCTGTTTTTT
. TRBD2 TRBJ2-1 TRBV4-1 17 CASSHLISGRARNEQFF TGCGCCAGCAGCCATTTAATTAGCGGGAGGGCCAGGAATGAGCAGTTCTTC
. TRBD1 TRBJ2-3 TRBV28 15 CASRRDRVGADTQYF TGTGCCAGCAGACGGGACAGGGTAGGGGCAGATACGCAGTATTTT
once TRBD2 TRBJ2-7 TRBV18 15 CASSPSAAGDYEQYF TGTGCCAGCTCACCATCGGCGGCGGGGGACTACGAGCAGTACTTC
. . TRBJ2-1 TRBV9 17 CASSVGDSGSIYNEQFF TGTGCCAGCAGCGTAGGTGATAGCGGCAGTATCTACAATGAGCAGTTCTTC
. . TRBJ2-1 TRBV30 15 CAWSVPPGRDGEQFF TGTGCCTGGAGTGTACCCCCCGGAAGGGACGGTGAGCAGTTCTTC
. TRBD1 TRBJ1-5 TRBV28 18 CASSPTYRLDRMGQPQHF TGTGCCAGCAGTCCCACTTACCGCCTGGACAGGATGGGCCAGCCCCAGCATTTT
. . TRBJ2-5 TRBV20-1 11 CSYRVLETQYF TGCAGTTACAGGGTCCTAGAGACCCAGTACTTC
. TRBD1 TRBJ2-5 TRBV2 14 CASSVDRDQETQYF TGTGCCAGCAGTGTCGACAGGGACCAAGAGACCCAGTACTTC
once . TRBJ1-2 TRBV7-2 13 CASSLAPEGGYTF TGTGCCAGCAGCTTAGCCCCCGAGGGCGGCTACACCTTC
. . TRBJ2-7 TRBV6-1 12 CASSDNSYEQYF TGTGCCAGCAGTGACAACTCCTACGAGCAGTACTTC
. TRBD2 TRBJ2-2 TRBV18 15 CASSPSLADTGELFF TGTGCCAGCTCACCATCGCTAGCGGACACCGGGGAGCTGTTTTTT
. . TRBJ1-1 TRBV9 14 CASSSGPWNPEAFF TGTGCCAGCAGCAGCGGTCCGTGGAACCCTGAAGCTTTCTTT
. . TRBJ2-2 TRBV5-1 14 CASSLVATAGELFF TGCGCCAGCAGCTTGGTTGCAACTGCCGGGGAGCTGTTTTTT
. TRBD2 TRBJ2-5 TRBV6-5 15 CASRPTSGAQETQYF TGTGCCAGCAGACCTACTAGCGGAGCACAAGAGACCCAGTACTTC
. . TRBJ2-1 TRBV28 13 CASSTTGVNEQFF TGTGCCAGCAGCACCACTGGGGTTAATGAGCAGTTCTTC
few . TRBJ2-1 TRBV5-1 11 CASSDGREQFF TGCGCCAGCAGCGACGGACGTGAGCAGTTCTTC
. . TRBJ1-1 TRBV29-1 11 CSGIDSPEAFF TGCAGCGGTATCGACAGTCCTGAAGCTTTCTTT
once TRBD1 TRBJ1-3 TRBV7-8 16 CASSLVQGVSGNTIYF TGTGCCAGCAGCTTAGTTCAGGGGGTCTCTGGAAACACCATATATTTT
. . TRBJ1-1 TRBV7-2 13 CASSVDRNTEAFF TGTGCCAGCAGCGTGGACCGAAACACTGAAGCTTTCTTT
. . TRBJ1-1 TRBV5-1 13 CASSLGEDREAFF TGCGCCAGCAGCTTGGGCGAAGACAGAGAAGCTTTCTTT
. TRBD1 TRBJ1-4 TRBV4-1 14 CASRWTGGGEKLFF TGCGCCAGCAGATGGACAGGGGGCGGAGAAAAACTGTTTTTT
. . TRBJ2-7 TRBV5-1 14 CASSLAQAGREQYF TGCGCCAGCAGCTTGGCACAGGCGGGAAGAGAGCAGTACTTC
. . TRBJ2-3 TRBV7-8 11 CASGGRDTQYF TGTGCCAGCGGGGGAAGGGATACGCAGTATTTT
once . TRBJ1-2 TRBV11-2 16 CASSGLKGDGLSGYTF TGTGCCAGCAGCGGGCTAAAAGGGGACGGGCTAAGTGGCTACACCTTC
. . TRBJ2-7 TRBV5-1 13 CASSWGLVYEQYF TGCGCCAGCAGCTGGGGACTTGTCTACGAGCAGTACTTC
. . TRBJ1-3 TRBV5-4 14 CASSLRDLGNTIYF TGTGCCAGCAGCCTCCGGGACCTAGGAAACACCATATATTTT
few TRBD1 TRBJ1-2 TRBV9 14 CASSVVGQGRTYTF TGTGCCAGCAGCGTAGTGGGACAGGGAAGAACCTACACCTTC
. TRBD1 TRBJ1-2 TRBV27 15 CASSLGQGAQYGYTF TGTGCCAGCAGTTTAGGACAGGGGGCGCAGTATGGCTACACCTTC
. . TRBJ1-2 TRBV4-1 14 CASSRVGNNYGYTF TGCGCCAGCAGCCGGGTAGGGAATAACTATGGCTACACCTTC
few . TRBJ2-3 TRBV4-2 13 CASSQGSLAWQYF TGTGCCAGCAGCCAAGGTAGTCTAGCCTGGCAGTATTTT
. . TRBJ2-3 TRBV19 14 CASSLGAGTDTQYF TGTGCCAGTAGTCTGGGGGCCGGCACAGATACGCAGTATTTT
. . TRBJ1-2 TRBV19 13 CASSTPSNYGYTF TGTGCCAGTAGTACCCCCTCTAACTATGGCTACACCTTC
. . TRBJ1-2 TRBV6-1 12 CASNPGIYGYTF TGTGCCAGCAACCCGGGGATCTATGGCTACACCTTC
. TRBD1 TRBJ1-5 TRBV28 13 CAIQGNSNQPQHF TGTGCCATACAGGGGAATAGCAATCAGCCCCAGCATTTT
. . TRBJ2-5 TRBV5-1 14 CASTLWGARETQYF TGCGCCAGCACCCTTTGGGGGGCGAGGGAGACCCAGTACTTC
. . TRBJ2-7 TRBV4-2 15 CASSREGRASYEQYF TGTGCCAGCAGCCGGGAAGGGCGGGCGAGCTACGAGCAGTACTTC
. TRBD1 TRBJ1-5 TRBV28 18 CASSTPGQGWGSNQPQHF TGTGCCAGCTCAACGCCGGGACAGGGGTGGGGAAGCAATCAGCCCCAGCATTTT